What follows are 14 T cell receptor beta chains derived from one specimen sequenced in a study of human T cells and chemical hapten exposure. TCRdb re-derived calls from the RACE reads in MiXCR, one entry per CDR3 protein. This sample has roughly 120,000 distinct CDR3 sequences, with 9% to 14% found just once. Time point described: patch test 1, 2 weeks after DPC sensitization. Indicated treatment: therapeutic diphenylcyclopropenone sensitization with weekly scalp DPC. Material: whole blood, obtained in connection with sensitization to the hapten diphenylcyclopropenone (DPC). The receptors stem from a woman between 50 and 59 years old with alopecia areata. Some clones in this sample may be carry-over from other donors' samples.

The genes are TRBV20-1 and TRBJ1-5, with D uncertain. Trimming removed 3 bases at V and 3 bases at J, with 15 bases between. CDR3 size: 15 residues. In germline, CDR1 is DFQATT, CDR2 SNEGSKA (reference sequence). CDR3 nucleotides: TGCAGTGCTAGTGGCGACGGAATCAACAATCAGCCCCAGCATTTT. It specifies CSASGDGINNQPQHF.

This clonotype was counted a few times. The CDR3: CASSLAGAGELFF. As DNA, the CDR3 is TGTGCCAGCAGTTTAGCGGGAGCCGGGGAGCTGTTTTTT. The rearrangement links TRBV6-6 to TRBJ2-2, with 9 bases matching TRBD2. After removal of 4 bases from V and 6 bases from J, the junction contained 0 bases not matched to a gene. The CDR3 extends over 13 amino acids. The germline V gene has CDR1 MNHNY and CDR2 SVGAGI (reference sequence).

The chain carries TRBV27 and TRBJ1-1; the match to TRBD1 covers 7 bases. The V and J ends lost 3 bases and 7 bases, in that order; junction bases with no gene match: 5. The germline V gene has CDR1 MNHEY and CDR2 SMNVEV (reference sequence). The CDR3 runs to 13 residues. In DNA, the CDR3 is TGTGCCAGCAGTTTGACAGGGAATGGTGAAGCTTTCTTT. Protein sequence: CASSLTGNGEAFF.

This clonotype was seen a few times. The V and J genes are TRBV5-1 and TRBJ2-1; D is possibly TRBD1 (6 bases). The CDR3 extends over 16 amino acids. CDR1 is SGHRS and CDR2 is YFSETQ in the germline V gene. The V and J ends lost 4 bases and 3 bases respectively, with 17 bases between them. CDR3 loop: CASSMSQGSYYNEQFF. In DNA form, the CDR3 reads TGCGCCAGCAGCATGTCGCAGGGGAGTTACTACAATGAGCAGTTCTTC.

This sequence joins TRBV28 and TRBJ1-1; D is uncertain. Germline CDR1 MDHEN, CDR2 SYDVKM. This CDR3 comprises 13 residues. Trimming left V 6 bases short and J 10 bases short, with 18 bases between. CDR3 sequence: CASSLKVPPRAFF. The CDR3 bases are TGTGCCAGCAGCCTTAAGGTACCGCCCCGAGCTTTCTTT. The whole variable domain, filled in from reference TRBV28 and TRBJ1-1, reads DVKVTQSSRYLVKRTGEKVFLECVQDMDHENMFWYRQDPGLGLRLIYFSYDVKMKEKGDIPEGYSVSREKKERFSLILESASTNQTSMYLCASSLKVPPRAFFGQGTRLTVV.

This clonotype was seen a handful of times. This chain connects TRBV5-1 to TRBJ1-1; D possibly corresponds to TRBD1 (6 bases). From germline, CDR1 is SGHRS and CDR2 YFSETQ. The CDR3 totals 16 residues. V lost 2 bases and J 1 base, leaving 15 bases between the germline ends. CDR3 sequence reads: CASSFSQGLGNTEAFF. In nucleotides, the CDR3 is TGCGCCAGCAGCTTCTCGCAGGGGTTGGGGAACACTGAAGCTTTCTTT.

This clonotype was observed many times. This rearrangement joins TRBV23-1 to TRBJ2-7; unclear D gene. TRBV23-1 is an open reading frame, and its role is uncertain. This CDR3 has 15 residues. V gave up 8 bases and J gave up 9 bases, with 26 bases separating them. The CDR3 DNA is TGCGCCAGCCTCAGGCCCGAGACAAGACCCGTCGGGCAGTACTTC. Encoded protein: CASLRPETRPVGQYF.

With respect to this clonotype: A much bigger clone sits one base away, suggesting this may be a read error. The chain carries TRBV10-2 and TRBJ2-3; D perhaps matches TRBD2 (6 bases). This CDR3 is 17 amino acids long. Per the germline V gene, CDR1 is WSHSY and CDR2 is SAAADI. The CDR3 is CASSAPWGTAGTDAQYF. CDR3 nucleotide sequence: TGCGCCAGCAGTGCCCCGTGGGGGACTGCAGGCACAGATGCGCAGTATTTT.

The chain combines TRBV6-2 or TRBV6-3 with TRBJ1-5, with D tentatively TRBD1 (6 bases). V was pared by 5 bases and J by 6 bases, with 14 bases between. This CDR3 spans 14 amino acids. Germline assignment: CDR1 MNHEY and CDR2 SVGEGT. CDR3: CASSEQGFRQPQHF. As DNA, the CDR3 is TGTGCCAGCAGTGAACAGGGATTTCGTCAGCCCCAGCATTTT.

This clonotype is a singleton in its sample. Possible read error: a much larger clone is one base away. The chain employs TRBV11-2 and TRBJ1-6; TRBD1 might be the D (6 bases). The germline V gene encodes CDR1 SGHAT and CDR2 FQNNGV. This CDR3 has 14 residues. The V gene lost 7 bases and the J gene lost 12 bases, with 19 bases spanning the gap. CDR3 protein: CASNRRSQGGPLHF. Here the CDR3 DNA reads TGTGCCAGCAACAGACGATCACAGGGAGGACCCCTCCACTTT.

This clonotype appeared many times. This chain links TRBV7-9 with TRBJ2-3; possibly TRBD2 for D (6 bases). Trimming removed 3 bases from V and 0 bases from J, with 10 bases in between. The CDR3 has 15 amino acids. Germline CDR1 SEHNR, CDR2 FQNEAQ (reference sequence). CDR3 loop: CASSFTGESTDTQYF. CDR3 bases: TGTGCCAGCAGCTTTACGGGGGAAAGCACAGATACGCAGTATTTT.

The sample holds many counts of this clonotype. This chain joins TRBV18 and TRBJ2-3, with a tentative D call TRBD1 (6 bases). Trimming cost V 5 bases and J 0 bases, with 12 bases left between them. This CDR3 is 15 amino acids long. In germline, CDR1 is KGHSH, CDR2 LQKENI. The CDR3: CASSTGTKSTDTQYF. The CDR3 bases are TGTGCCAGCTCAACAGGGACAAAGAGCACAGATACGCAGTATTTT.

A few counts support this clonotype. V usage is TRBV5-1 and J usage is TRBJ2-7; no definite D call. This CDR3 is 14 amino acids long. The V end was cut by 4 bases, the J end by 4 bases, with 15 bases between. Germline V lookup: CDR1 SGHRS, CDR2 YFSETQ. The CDR3 nucleotides are TGCGCCAGCAGCACTGGCGGCAGTTTTTACGAGCAGTACTTC. It is translated as CASSTGGSFYEQYF.

The genes are TRBV11-2 and TRBJ2-3, with D possibly being TRBD2 (6 bases). The CDR3 runs 16 residues. In germline, CDR1 is SGHAT, CDR2 FQNNGV. The V and J ends lost 5 bases and 2 bases respectively, with 17 bases between them. This CDR3 is CASSRRWTTNTDTQYF. The CDR3 coding sequence is TGTGCCAGCAGCCGCCGGTGGACTACTAACACAGATACGCAGTATTTT.